The 21 T cell receptor beta chains given below trace back to one sample, sequenced in a study of beta chain features in type 1 diabetes. cDNA synthesis used the whole RNA isolate, giving expressed TCRB sequences. Data came from immunoSEQ multiplex PCR; TCRdb stores just in-frame clones and leaves some out. The sample records 200,000 to 300,000 clones, 68% being singletons. Sequencing was done on a sample of naive CD4+ T cells from blood. All receptors come from a man aged 25-45 years in good health.

The V call is TRBV5-4, the J call TRBJ2-1; D uncertain. This CDR3 has 12 residues. Trimming took off 0 bases at V and 6 bases at J, with 4 bases between the two ends. Germline V lookup: CDR1 SGHNT, CDR2 YYREEE (reference sequence). CDR3 sequence (DNA): TGTGCCAGCAGCTTGGAAGGCAATGAGCAGTTCTTC. Translated: CASSLEGNEQFF.

The chain has TRBV29-1 and TRBJ2-6; TRBD1 agrees at 9 bases. V lost 7 bases and J lost 0; bases outside the gene matches: 4. The CDR3 contains 15 residues. CDR1 is SQVTM, CDR2 ANQGSEA, per germline. CDR3 sequence (DNA): TGCAGCGCCGGGACAGGGATCTCTGGGGCCAACGTCCTGACTTTC. Translated: CSAGTGISGANVLTF.

Here the CDR3 DNA reads TGTGCCAGCAGCGATGGACAGGGACTAAGTCGAGCCAACGTCCTGACTTTC. Translating gives CASSDGQGLSRANVLTF. The V call is TRBV2, the J call TRBJ2-6, with a weak D call TRBD1 (8 bases). Germline CDR1 reads SNHLY; CDR2 reads FYNNEI. The CDR3 has 17 amino acids. The V end lost 6 bases, the J end lost 7 bases, and 22 bases lay between the germline ends.

The chain is built from TRBV29-1 and TRBJ2-3, with TRBD1 as a possible D gene (5 bases). From germline, CDR1 is SQVTM and CDR2 ANQGSEA. The CDR3 covers 13 residues. Trimming stripped 6 bases from V and 1 base from J, with 11 bases between. CDR3 sequence: CSVYRLGTDTQYF. In DNA form, the CDR3 reads TGCAGCGTCTACAGGCTAGGCACAGATACGCAGTATTTT.

V is TRBV5-4 and J is TRBJ1-2, with D uncertain. CDR3 length equals 13 residues. Germline V gene data show CDR1 as SGHNT and CDR2 as YYREEE (reference sequence). V lost 0 bases to trimming and J lost 2 bases, with 5 bases between them. The CDR3 region is CASSLDTNYGYTF. CDR3 sequence (DNA): TGTGCCAGCAGCTTGGACACCAACTATGGCTACACCTTC.

The rearrangement uses TRBV28 and TRBJ2-4; D perhaps matches TRBD1 (5 bases). V lost 5 bases, J lost 3 bases, and 17 bases lay in between. The CDR3 runs 16 residues. Germline CDR1 is MDHEN and CDR2 is SYDVKM. Here the CDR3 DNA reads TGTGCCAGCAGTCCCCTCCTTGACAGAATCAAAAACATTCAGTACTTC. Amino acids: CASSPLLDRIKNIQYF.

This clone was seen only a few times. The chain recombines TRBV5-1 with TRBJ2-7; TRBD1 is a possible D gene (5 bases). The CDR3 consists of 15 residues. Trimming pared 4 bases from V and 0 bases from J, leaving 14 bases between. Germline V CDR1 and CDR2: SGHRS, YFSETQ. DNA of the CDR3: TGCGCCAGCAGCCAACAGGAAAGGAGCTCCTACGAGCAGTACTTC. Encoded protein: CASSQQERSSYEQYF.

This clone was seen a handful of times. V and J are TRBV9 and TRBJ2-1, with 11 positions matching TRBD2. Germline loops: CDR1 SGDLS, CDR2 YYNGEE. This CDR3 contains 14 residues. The junction had 7 bases not matched to a gene; V was cut back by 4 bases and J by 10 bases. CDR3 in amino acids: CASSTSGSFNEQFF. The CDR3 DNA sequence: TGTGCCAGCAGCACTAGCGGGAGCTTTAACGAGCAGTTCTTC. The full variable domain, rest sourced from reference TRBV9 and TRBJ2-1, is DSGVTQTPKHLITATGQRVTLRCSPRSGDLSVYWYQQSLDQGLQFLIQYYNGEERAKGNILERFSAQQFPDLHSELNLSSLELGDSALYFCASSTSGSFNEQFFGPGTRLTVL.

The rearrangement uses TRBV7-2 and TRBJ2-7; 10 bases are shared with TRBD2. Germline V gene lookup returns CDR1 SGHTA and CDR2 FQGNSA. Trimming cost V 6 bases and J 6 bases; bases outside gene matches: 8. The CDR3 runs 14 residues. In nucleotides, the CDR3 is TGTGCCAGCAGTCCCCAGCGGGAGGGACTCGAGCAGTACTTC. Protein: CASSPQREGLEQYF.

This clone was counted between two and nine times. The rearrangement joins TRBV6-6 to TRBJ1-5, with D unclear. CDR1 and CDR2 (germline): MNHNY, SVGAGI (reference sequence). The V end was cut by 0 bases, the J end by 3 bases, with 9 bases between. The CDR3 has 15 residues. The CDR3 nucleotides read TGTGCCAGCAGTTACTCCGGGCAGAACAATCAGCCCCAGCATTTT. The encoded protein is CASSYSGQNNQPQHF.

The table lists this clone with a count of one. The chain joins TRBV30 to TRBJ1-5; D might be TRBD1 (6 bases). Germline CDR1 is GTSNPN and CDR2 is SVGIG (reference sequence). Trimming cost V 1 base and J 6 bases, with 10 bases left between them. The CDR3 runs 13 residues. CDR3 in amino acids: CAWSAQGGQPQHF. The CDR3 DNA is TGTGCCTGGAGTGCACAGGGAGGTCAGCCCCAGCATTTT. Variable domain in full (rest from reference TRBV30 and TRBJ1-5): SQTIHQWPATLVQPVGSPLSLECTVEGTSNPNLYWYRQAAGRGLQLLFYSVGIGQISSEVPQNLSASRPQDRQFILSSKKLLLSDSGFYLCAWSAQGGQPQHFGDGTRLSIL.

The V gene is TRBV4-2, the J gene TRBJ1-1; D gene unclear. The CDR3 covers 13 residues. Looked up from germline, CDR1 is LGHNA and CDR2 is YNFKEQ. V gave up 4 bases and J gave up 2 bases, with 8 bases separating them. CDR3 loop: CASSPTSNTEAFF. For the CDR3, the DNA is TGTGCCAGCAGCCCCACCTCAAACACTGAAGCTTTCTTT.

This rearrangement joins TRBV12-2 to TRBJ2-5; TRBD2 was called by the table and not checked on the DNA. TRBV12-2 is flagged as a pseudogene. The CDR3 contains 16 residues. CDR3 in DNA: TGTGCAAGTCGCCCTTCTAGCGGGGTGGTGGGAGAGACCCAGTACTTC. Translating it yields CASRPSSGVVGETQYF.

The chain combines TRBV12-5 with TRBJ2-1, with D hard to call. The CDR3 is 15 amino acids. Germline CDR1 LGHNT, CDR2 FRNRAP. Trimming removed 3 bases from V and 5 bases from J, with 14 bases in between. The DNA of the CDR3 is TGTGCTAGTGGTTTTGTGGGAAGTCCGAACAATGAGCAGTTCTTC. It encodes CASGFVGSPNNEQFF.

V usage is TRBV14 and J usage is TRBJ2-3; 11 bases agree with TRBD1. The CDR3 covers 16 residues. The junction had 3 bases not matched to a gene; V was cut back by 1 base and J by 3 bases. Germline CDR1 is SGHDN and CDR2 is FVKESK. CDR3 sequence: CASSQVRDRGTDTQYF. CDR3 nucleotide sequence: TGTGCCAGCAGCCAAGTACGGGACAGGGGGACAGATACGCAGTATTTT.

To note about this clone: Other nucleotide sequences in the sample specify the same CDR3. The chain couples TRBV5-4 to TRBJ2-5; D is undetermined. This CDR3 comprises 12 residues. From germline, CDR1 is SGHNT and CDR2 YYREEE (reference sequence). The ends were cut back, 3 bases at V and 1 base at J, with 4 bases in the middle. CDR3: CASSSGQETQYF. Written as DNA, the CDR3 is TGTGCCAGCAGCTCCGGCCAAGAGACCCAGTACTTC.

J is TRBJ2-5 and V is TRBV7-9; TRBD1 might be the D (6 bases). The CDR3 is 15 residues long. Germline V gene data show CDR1 as SEHNR and CDR2 as FQNEAQ (reference sequence). V was pared by 1 base and J by 5 bases, with 14 bases between. CDR3 sequence: CASSLGGTTGETQYF. The CDR3 bases are TGTGCCAGCAGCTTAGGAGGGACAACTGGGGAGACCCAGTACTTC.

The chain combines TRBV29-1 with TRBJ2-1; 13 bases fit TRBD2. Germline CDR1 is SQVTM and CDR2 is ANQGSEA. The CDR3 runs 17 residues. The V gene end was trimmed by 4 bases and the J gene end by 1 base; junction bases not matched to a gene: 7. The CDR3 protein is CSVVLAGGAGSYNEQFF. CDR3 DNA sequence: TGCAGCGTTGTACTAGCGGGAGGGGCAGGGTCCTACAATGAGCAGTTCTTC.

A few counts support this clone. This rearrangement joins TRBV29-1 to TRBJ1-1; 7 bases align to TRBD1. The germline CDR1 and CDR2 sequences are SQVTM and ANQGSEA. This CDR3 spans 12 amino acids. Trimming took 4 bases from V and 4 from J; bases not matched to a gene: 3. The CDR3 loop reads CSVGHRGTEAFF. CDR3 DNA sequence: TGCAGCGTTGGTCACAGGGGCACTGAAGCTTTCTTT. The variable domain in full, completed from reference TRBV29-1 and TRBJ1-1, reads SAVISQKPSRDICQRGTSLTIQCQVDSQVTMMFWYRQQPGQSLTLIATANQGSEATYESGFVIDKFPISRPNLTFSTLTVSNMSPEDSSIYLCSVGHRGTEAFFGQGTRLTVV.

This clone was counted once. The chain carries TRBV7-9 and TRBJ2-3; no definite D call. This CDR3 is built from 14 residues. The V gene's germline CDR1 is SEHNR and CDR2 FQNEAQ (reference sequence). V was clipped by 5 bases and J by 6 bases, with 15 bases between them. In DNA, the CDR3 is TGTGCCAGCAGCACTGGCGGTGCAACTGATACGCAGTATTTT. It codes for CASSTGGATDTQYF.

As regards this clone: This sample also contains other DNA sequences that code for the same CDR3. The V call is TRBV30, the J call TRBJ2-1; a weak D match, TRBD2 (5 bases). The length of the CDR3 is 12 residues. From germline, CDR1 is GTSNPN and CDR2 SVGIG (reference sequence). The ends were cut back, 0 bases at V and 6 bases at J, with 6 bases in the middle. CDR3 loop: CAWSVRVNEQFF. DNA for the CDR3: TGTGCCTGGAGTGTGAGGGTCAATGAGCAGTTCTTC.